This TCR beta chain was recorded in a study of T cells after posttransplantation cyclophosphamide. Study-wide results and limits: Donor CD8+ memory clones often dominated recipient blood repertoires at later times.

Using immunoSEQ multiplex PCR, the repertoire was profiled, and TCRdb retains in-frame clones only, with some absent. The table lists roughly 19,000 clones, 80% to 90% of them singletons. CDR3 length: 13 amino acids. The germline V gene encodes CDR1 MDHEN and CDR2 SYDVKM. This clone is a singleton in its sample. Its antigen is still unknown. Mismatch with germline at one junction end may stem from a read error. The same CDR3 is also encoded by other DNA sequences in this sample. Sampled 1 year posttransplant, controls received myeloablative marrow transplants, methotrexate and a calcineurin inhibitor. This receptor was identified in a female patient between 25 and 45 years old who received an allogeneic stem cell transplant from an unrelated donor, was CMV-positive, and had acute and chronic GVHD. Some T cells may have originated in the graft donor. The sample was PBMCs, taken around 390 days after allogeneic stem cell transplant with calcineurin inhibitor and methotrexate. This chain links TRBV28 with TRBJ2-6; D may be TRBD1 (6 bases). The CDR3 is CASSEAGANVLTF. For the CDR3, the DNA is TGTGCCAGCAGTGAGGCAGGGGCTAACGTCCTGACTTTC.